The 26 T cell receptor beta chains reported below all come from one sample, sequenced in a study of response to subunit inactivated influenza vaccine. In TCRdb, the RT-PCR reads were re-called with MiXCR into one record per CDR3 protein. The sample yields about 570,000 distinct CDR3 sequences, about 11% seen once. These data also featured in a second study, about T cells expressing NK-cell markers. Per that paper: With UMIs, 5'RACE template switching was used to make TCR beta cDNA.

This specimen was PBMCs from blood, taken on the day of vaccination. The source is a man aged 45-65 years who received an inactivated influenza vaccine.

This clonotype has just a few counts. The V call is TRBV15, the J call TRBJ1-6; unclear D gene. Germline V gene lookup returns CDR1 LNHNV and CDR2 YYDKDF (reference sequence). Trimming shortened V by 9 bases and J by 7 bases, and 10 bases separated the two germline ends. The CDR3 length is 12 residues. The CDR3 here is CATRNQNSPLHF. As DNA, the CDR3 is TGTGCCACTAGGAACCAGAATTCACCCCTCCACTTT.

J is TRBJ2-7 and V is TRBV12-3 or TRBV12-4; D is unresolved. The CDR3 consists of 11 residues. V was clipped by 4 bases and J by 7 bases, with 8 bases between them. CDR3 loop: CASSSAGEQYF. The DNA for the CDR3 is TGTGCCAGCAGTTCCGCCGGAGAGCAGTACTTC.

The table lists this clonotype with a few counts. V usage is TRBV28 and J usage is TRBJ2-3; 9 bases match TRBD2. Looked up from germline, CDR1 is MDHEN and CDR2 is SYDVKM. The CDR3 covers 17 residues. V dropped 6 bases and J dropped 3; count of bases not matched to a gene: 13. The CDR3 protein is CASSLMRIAGATDTQYF. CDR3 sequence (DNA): TGTGCCAGCAGCCTTATGAGGATAGCGGGAGCAACAGATACGCAGTATTTT.

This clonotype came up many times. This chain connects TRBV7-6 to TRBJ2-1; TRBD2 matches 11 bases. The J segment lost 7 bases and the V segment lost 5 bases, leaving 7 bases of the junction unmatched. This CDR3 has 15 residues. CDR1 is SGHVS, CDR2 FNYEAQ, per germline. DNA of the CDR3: TGTGCCAGCAGCCACGGGACTAGCGGTCTAAATGAGCAGTTCTTC. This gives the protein CASSHGTSGLNEQFF. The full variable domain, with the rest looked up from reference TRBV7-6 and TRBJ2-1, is GAGVSQSPRYKVTKRGQDVALRCDPISGHVSLYWYRQALGQGPEFLTYFNYEAQQDKSGLPNDRFSAERPEGSISTLTIQRTEQRDSAMYRCASSHGTSGLNEQFFGPGTRLTVL.

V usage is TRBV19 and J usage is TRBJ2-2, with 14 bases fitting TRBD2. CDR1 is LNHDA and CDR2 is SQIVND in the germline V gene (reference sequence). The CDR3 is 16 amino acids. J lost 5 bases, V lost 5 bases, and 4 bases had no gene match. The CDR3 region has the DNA TGTGCCAGTAGTCCTTGGACTAGCGGGAGGACCGGGGAGCTGTTTTTT. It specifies CASSPWTSGRTGELFF. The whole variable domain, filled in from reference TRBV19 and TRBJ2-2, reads DGGITQSPKYLFRKEGQNVTLSCEQNLNHDAMYWYRQDPGQGLRLIYYSQIVNDFQKGDIAEGYSVSREKKESFPLTVTSAQKNPTAFYLCASSPWTSGRTGELFFGEGSRLTVL.

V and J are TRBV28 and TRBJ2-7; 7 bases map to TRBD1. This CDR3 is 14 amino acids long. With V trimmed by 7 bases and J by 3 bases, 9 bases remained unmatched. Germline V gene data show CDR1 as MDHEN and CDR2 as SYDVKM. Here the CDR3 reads CASKARTGYYEQYF. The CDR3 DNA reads TGTGCCAGCAAAGCGCGGACAGGATACTACGAGCAGTACTTC.

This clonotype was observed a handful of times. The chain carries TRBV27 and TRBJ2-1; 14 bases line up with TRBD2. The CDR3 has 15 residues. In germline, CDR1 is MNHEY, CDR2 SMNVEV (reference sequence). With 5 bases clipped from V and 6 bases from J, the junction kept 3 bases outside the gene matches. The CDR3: CASSTGLAGVNEQFF. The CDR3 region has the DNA TGTGCCAGCAGTACGGGACTAGCGGGAGTCAATGAGCAGTTCTTC.

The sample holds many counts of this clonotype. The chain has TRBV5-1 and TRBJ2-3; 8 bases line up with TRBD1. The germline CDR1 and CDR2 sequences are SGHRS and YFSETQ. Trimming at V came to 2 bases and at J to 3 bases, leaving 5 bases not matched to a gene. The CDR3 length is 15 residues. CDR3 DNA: TGCGCCAGCAGCTTAGACAGGGGCGGTACAGATACGCAGTATTTT. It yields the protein CASSLDRGGTDTQYF. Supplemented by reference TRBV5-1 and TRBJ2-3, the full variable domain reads KAGVTQTPRYLIKTRGQQVTLSCSPISGHRSVSWYQQTPGQGLQFLFEYFSETQRNKGNFPGRFSGRQFSNSRSEMNVSTLELGDSALYLCASSLDRGGTDTQYFGPGTRLTVL.

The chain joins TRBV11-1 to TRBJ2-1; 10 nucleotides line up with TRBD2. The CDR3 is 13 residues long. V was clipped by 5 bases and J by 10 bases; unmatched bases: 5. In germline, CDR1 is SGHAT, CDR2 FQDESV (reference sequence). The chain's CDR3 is CASSALTSGEQFF. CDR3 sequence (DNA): TGTGCCAGCAGCGCGCTGACTAGCGGGGAGCAGTTCTTC.

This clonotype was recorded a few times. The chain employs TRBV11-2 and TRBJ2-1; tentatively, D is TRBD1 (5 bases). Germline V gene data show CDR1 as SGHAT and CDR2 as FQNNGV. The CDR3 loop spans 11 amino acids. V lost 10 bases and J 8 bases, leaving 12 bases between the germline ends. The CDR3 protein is CATQGSHEQFF. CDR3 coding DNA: TGTGCCACGCAGGGTTCCCATGAGCAGTTCTTC.

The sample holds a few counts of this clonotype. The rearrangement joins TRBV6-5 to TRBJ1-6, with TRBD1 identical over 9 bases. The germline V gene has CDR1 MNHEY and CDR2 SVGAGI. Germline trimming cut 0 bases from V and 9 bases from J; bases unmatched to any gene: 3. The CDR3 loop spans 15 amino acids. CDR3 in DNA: TGTGCCAGCAGTTACTCGGACAGGGGAGGTTCACCCCTCCACTTT. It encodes CASSYSDRGGSPLHF.

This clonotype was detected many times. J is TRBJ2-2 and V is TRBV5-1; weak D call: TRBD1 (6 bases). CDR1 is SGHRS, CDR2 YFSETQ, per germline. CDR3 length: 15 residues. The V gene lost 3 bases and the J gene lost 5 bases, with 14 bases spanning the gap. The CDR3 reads CASSSEQGKTGELFF. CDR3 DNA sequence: TGCGCCAGCAGCTCCGAACAGGGAAAAACCGGGGAGCTGTTTTTT.

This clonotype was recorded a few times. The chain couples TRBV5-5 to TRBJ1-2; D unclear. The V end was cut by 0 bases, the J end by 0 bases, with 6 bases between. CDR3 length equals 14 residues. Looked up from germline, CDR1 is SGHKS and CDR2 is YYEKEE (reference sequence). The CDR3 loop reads CASSLAAANYGYTF. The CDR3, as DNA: TGTGCCAGCAGCTTGGCAGCAGCTAACTATGGCTACACCTTC.

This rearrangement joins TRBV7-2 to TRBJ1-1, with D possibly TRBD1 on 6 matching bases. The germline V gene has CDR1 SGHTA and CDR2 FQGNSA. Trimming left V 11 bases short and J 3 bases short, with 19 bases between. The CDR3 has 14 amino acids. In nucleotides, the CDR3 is TGTGCCGGCCGGGACAATCGGAGGGACACTGAAGCTTTCTTT. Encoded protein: CAGRDNRRDTEAFF. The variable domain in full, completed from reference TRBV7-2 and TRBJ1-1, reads GAGVSQSPSNKVTEKGKDVELRCDPISGHTALYWYRQSLGQGLEFLIYFQGNSAPDKSGLPSDRFSAERTGGSVSTLTIQRTQQEDSAVYLCAGRDNRRDTEAFFGQGTRLTVV.

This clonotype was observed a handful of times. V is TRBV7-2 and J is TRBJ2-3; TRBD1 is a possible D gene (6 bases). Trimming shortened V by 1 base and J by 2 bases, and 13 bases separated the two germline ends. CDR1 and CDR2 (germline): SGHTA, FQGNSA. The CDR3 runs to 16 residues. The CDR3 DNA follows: TGTGCCAGCAGCTTAGGGGCCCCAGGGGTCACAGATACGCAGTATTTT. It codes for CASSLGAPGVTDTQYF.

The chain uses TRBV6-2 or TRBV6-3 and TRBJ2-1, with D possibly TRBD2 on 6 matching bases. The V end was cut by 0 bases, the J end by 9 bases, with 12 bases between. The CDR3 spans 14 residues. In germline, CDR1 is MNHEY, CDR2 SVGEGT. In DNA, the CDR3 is TGTGCCAGCAGTTACTCGAGTAGCGGTGGTGAGCAGTTCTTC. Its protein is CASSYSSSGGEQFF.

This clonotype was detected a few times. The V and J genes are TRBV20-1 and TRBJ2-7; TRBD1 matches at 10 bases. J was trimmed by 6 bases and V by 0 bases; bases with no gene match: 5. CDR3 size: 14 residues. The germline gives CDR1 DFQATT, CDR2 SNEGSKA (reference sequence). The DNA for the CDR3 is TGCAGTGCTAGAGACCAGACAGGGGGCAGCGAGCAGTACTTC. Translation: CSARDQTGGSEQYF.

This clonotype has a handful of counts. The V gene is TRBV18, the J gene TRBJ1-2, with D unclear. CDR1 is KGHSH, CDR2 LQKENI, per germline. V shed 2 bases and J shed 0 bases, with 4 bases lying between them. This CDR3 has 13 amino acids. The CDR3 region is CASSPEANYGYTF. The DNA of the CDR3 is TGTGCCAGCTCACCAGAGGCTAACTATGGCTACACCTTC.

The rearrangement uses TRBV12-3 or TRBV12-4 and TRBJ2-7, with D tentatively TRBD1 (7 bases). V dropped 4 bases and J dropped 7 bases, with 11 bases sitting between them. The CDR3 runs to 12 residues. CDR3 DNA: TGTGCCAGCAGTTCAGGGGGGTGGGAGCAGTACTTC. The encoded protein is CASSSGGWEQYF.

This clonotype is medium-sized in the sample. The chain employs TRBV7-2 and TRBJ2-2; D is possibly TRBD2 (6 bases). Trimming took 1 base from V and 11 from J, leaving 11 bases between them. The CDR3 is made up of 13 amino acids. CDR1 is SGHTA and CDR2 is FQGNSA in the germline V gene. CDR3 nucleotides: TGTGCCAGCAGCTTAGGGACGGGAGTAGAGCTGTTTTTT. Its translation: CASSLGTGVELFF.

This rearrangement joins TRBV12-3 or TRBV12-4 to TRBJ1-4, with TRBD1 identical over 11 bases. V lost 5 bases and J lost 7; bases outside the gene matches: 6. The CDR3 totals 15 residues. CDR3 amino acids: CASSIGQGAGEKLFF. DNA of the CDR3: TGTGCCAGCAGTATAGGACAGGGGGCGGGTGAAAAACTGTTTTTT.

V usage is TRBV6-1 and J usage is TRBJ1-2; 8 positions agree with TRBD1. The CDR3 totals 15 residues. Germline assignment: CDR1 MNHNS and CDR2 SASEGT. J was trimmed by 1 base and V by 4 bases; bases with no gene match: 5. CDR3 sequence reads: CASSATGVHNYGYTF. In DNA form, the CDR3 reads TGTGCCAGCAGTGCGACAGGGGTCCATAACTATGGCTACACCTTC.

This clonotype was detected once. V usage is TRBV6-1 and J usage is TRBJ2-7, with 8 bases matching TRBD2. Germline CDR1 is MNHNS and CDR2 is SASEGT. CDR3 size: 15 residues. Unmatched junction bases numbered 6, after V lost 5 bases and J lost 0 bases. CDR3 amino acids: CASSPSGRHSYEQYF. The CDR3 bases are TGTGCCAGCAGTCCTAGCGGGCGGCACTCCTACGAGCAGTACTTC.

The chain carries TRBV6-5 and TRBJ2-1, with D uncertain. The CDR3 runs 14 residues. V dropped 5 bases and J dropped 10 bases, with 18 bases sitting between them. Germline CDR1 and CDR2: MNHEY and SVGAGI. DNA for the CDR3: TGTGCCAGCAGTATCTCGACGGTTCCTGGGGAGCAGTTCTTC. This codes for CASSISTVPGEQFF.

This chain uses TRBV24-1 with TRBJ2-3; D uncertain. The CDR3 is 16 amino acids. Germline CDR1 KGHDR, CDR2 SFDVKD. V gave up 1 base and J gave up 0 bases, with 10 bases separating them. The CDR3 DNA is TGTGCCACCAGTGATTTCCGGGCCGCGAGCACAGATACGCAGTATTTT. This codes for CATSDFRAASTDTQYF.

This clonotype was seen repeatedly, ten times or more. CDR3 nucleotides: TGTGCCAGCAGCTTCAGTTCTAGCGGGGAGCTGTTTTTT. This translates into CASSFSSSGELFF. The V gene is TRBV7-9, the J gene TRBJ2-2; unclear D gene. Germline lookup yields CDR1 SEHNR and CDR2 FQNEAQ (reference sequence). The length of the CDR3 is 13 residues. V was clipped by 3 bases and J by 7 bases, with 9 bases between them.